The 22 T cell receptor beta chains given below trace back to one sample, sequenced in a study of shared clonotypes between healthy human individuals. This table comes from immunoSEQ multiplex PCR, and its TCRdb copy is limited to in-frame clones, with some not included. This table holds approximately 1,500,000 clones, over 95% found once. Sequencing used naive CD4+ T cells sorted from blood. Subset of the sample: CD45RA+ positively selected. These receptors were collected from a man aged 30 to 39 in good health.

A note on this clone: Distinct nucleotide sequences in the sample also encode this CDR3. This chain links TRBV28 with TRBJ1-2, with D unresolved. In germline, CDR1 is MDHEN, CDR2 SYDVKM. V was trimmed by 4 bases and J by 6 bases, leaving 3 bases between them. This CDR3 has 10 amino acids. CDR3 DNA: TGTGCCAGCAGTTCGAATGGCTACACCTTC. Protein product: CASSSNGYTF.

The chain is built from TRBV15 and TRBJ1-1; 8 positions agree with TRBD1. The CDR3 consists of 15 residues. J was trimmed by 4 bases and V by 4 bases; bases with no gene match: 8. Germline CDR1 reads LNHNV; CDR2 reads YYDKDF (reference sequence). The CDR3 DNA sequence: TGTGCCACCAGCAAACGACAGGGGTTAGGCACTGAAGCTTTCTTT. It is translated as CATSKRQGLGTEAFF.

The genes are TRBV9 and TRBJ2-3; D is uncertain. V was clipped by 0 bases and J by 8 bases, with 10 bases between them. The germline V gene has CDR1 SGDLS and CDR2 YYNGEE. CDR3 size: 13 residues. The CDR3 loop is CASSVVTLGTQYF. The CDR3 bases are TGTGCCAGCAGCGTAGTCACGCTTGGTACGCAGTATTTT.

V gene TRBV30 combines with J gene TRBJ1-3; D unresolved. V was pared by 0 bases and J by 0 bases, with 12 bases between. This CDR3 contains 16 residues. Germline-derived CDR1 and CDR2 are GTSNPN and SVGIG (reference sequence). The CDR3: CAWSVRSGSSGNTIYF. The CDR3 DNA follows: TGTGCCTGGAGTGTACGGTCGGGGAGCTCTGGAAACACCATATATTTT. Using reference TRBV30 and TRBJ1-3 for the parts outside the CDR3, the full variable domain is SQTIHQWPATLVQPVGSPLSLECTVEGTSNPNLYWYRQAAGRGLQLLFYSVGIGQISSEVPQNLSASRPQDRQFILSSKKLLLSDSGFYLCAWSVRSGSSGNTIYFGEGSWLTVV.

V is TRBV7-2 and J is TRBJ2-3; 7 bases fit TRBD2. Trimming took 3 bases from V and 0 from J; bases not matched to a gene: 3. This CDR3 is 15 amino acids long. CDR1 and CDR2 from the germline V gene are SGHTA and FQGNSA. CDR3 nucleotides: TGTGCCAGCAGCTTTTATAGCGGGAGCACAGATACGCAGTATTTT. Translation: CASSFYSGSTDTQYF.

This clone was picked up one time. The chain couples TRBV7-8 to TRBJ2-2; 14 nucleotides agree with TRBD2. This CDR3 is 21 amino acids long. After removal of 5 bases from V and 3 bases from J, the junction contained 17 bases not matched to a gene. The germline gives CDR1 SGHVS, CDR2 FQNEAQ. CDR3 sequence: CASSLSEAGTSGSKDTGELFF. The CDR3 DNA follows: TGTGCCAGCAGCCTTTCCGAGGCCGGGACTAGCGGGAGCAAGGACACCGGGGAGCTGTTTTTT.

This clone has just one count. V and J are TRBV5-1 and TRBJ2-2, with 9 bases that match TRBD2. This CDR3 has 19 amino acids. Germline V gene data show CDR1 as SGHRS and CDR2 as YFSETQ. With V trimmed by 2 bases and J by 3 bases, 14 bases remained unmatched. In nucleotides, the CDR3 is TGCGCCAGCAGCTTAAACCCTATAGCGGGGGCCTCGGACACCGGGGAGCTGTTTTTT. Protein: CASSLNPIAGASDTGELFF.

This sequence joins TRBV18 and TRBJ2-2; no firm D call. This CDR3 has 16 amino acids. Trimming stripped 3 bases from V and 5 bases from J, with 16 bases between. Germline V gene sequence: CDR1 KGHSH, CDR2 LQKENI. The CDR3 DNA reads as TGTGCCAGCTCACCGCTAGGAGCGTCGGAGACCGGGGAGCTGTTTTTT. Protein: CASSPLGASETGELFF.

Only one count was recorded for this clone. This sequence joins TRBV9 and TRBJ2-2; 7 nucleotides match TRBD2. V lost 6 bases and J lost 2; bases outside the gene matches: 7. The CDR3 extends over 15 amino acids. Germline assignment: CDR1 SGDLS and CDR2 YYNGEE. In DNA form, the CDR3 reads TGTGCCAGCAACAAAGAAGCGGGAAACACCGGGGAGCTGTTTTTT. As protein: CASNKEAGNTGELFF. The variable domain in full, completed from reference TRBV9 and TRBJ2-2, reads DSGVTQTPKHLITATGQRVTLRCSPRSGDLSVYWYQQSLDQGLQFLIQYYNGEERAKGNILERFSAQQFPDLHSELNLSSLELGDSALYFCASNKEAGNTGELFFGEGSRLTVL.

This chain joins TRBV5-5 and TRBJ1-1; a possible D gene is TRBD1 (6 bases). CDR1 is SGHKS and CDR2 is YYEKEE in the germline V gene (reference sequence). CDR3 length: 16 residues. Trimming took off 0 bases at V and 1 base at J, with 13 bases between the two ends. CDR3 bases: TGTGCCAGCAGCTTGGGGTCGCGGGGGCGGAACACTGAAGCTTTCTTT. Translated, it gives CASSLGSRGRNTEAFF. The full variable domain, completed using reference TRBV5-5 and TRBJ1-1, is DAGVTQSPTHLIKTRGQQVTLRCSPISGHKSVSWYQQVLGQGPQFIFQYYEKEERGRGNFPDRFSARQFPNYSSELNVNALLLGDSALYLCASSLGSRGRNTEAFFGQGTRLTVV.

The count of this clone is one. This sequence joins TRBV11-3 and TRBJ2-7, with 7 bases lining up with TRBD2. V shed 0 bases and J 3 bases; nucleotides not matched to a gene: 2. The germline V gene has CDR1 SGHNT and CDR2 YENEEA. The CDR3 is 14 amino acids. DNA for the CDR3: TGTGCCAGCAGCTTAGAGGGGGGGTTCTACGAGCAGTACTTC. Its protein product is CASSLEGGFYEQYF.

Remarks on this clone: Other DNA sequences in this sample translate to the same CDR3. The chain combines TRBV18 with TRBJ2-5; D remains ambiguous. Germline V CDR1 and CDR2: KGHSH, LQKENI. The CDR3 sequence is 12 residues long. The V gene lost 2 bases and the J gene lost 1 base, with 2 bases spanning the gap. Written as DNA, the CDR3 is TGTGCCAGCTCACCAACCCAAGAGACCCAGTACTTC. It codes for CASSPTQETQYF. The whole variable domain, filled in from reference TRBV18 and TRBJ2-5, reads NAGVMQNPRHLVRRRGQEARLRCSPMKGHSHVYWYRQLPEEGLKFMVYLQKENIIDESGMPKERFSAEFPKEGPSILRIQQVVRGDSAAYFCASSPTQETQYFGPGTRLLVL.

The chain uses TRBV6-6 and TRBJ2-1; D may match TRBD1 or TRBD2 (5 bases each). CDR1 and CDR2 (germline): MNHNY, SVGAGI (reference sequence). The CDR3 is made up of 16 amino acids. Trimming stripped 6 bases from V and 1 base from J, with 16 bases between. CDR3 amino acids: CASRPPRDQSYNEQFF. In nucleotides, the CDR3 is TGTGCCAGCAGGCCCCCAAGGGACCAGTCCTACAATGAGCAGTTCTTC.

This chain joins TRBV29-1 and TRBJ2-2; possibly TRBD1 for D (6 bases). V was clipped by 5 bases and J by 6 bases, with 10 bases between them. CDR3 length: 12 residues. The germline V gene has CDR1 SQVTM and CDR2 ANQGSEA. The CDR3 DNA reads TGCAGCGTTCAGGGGAGCGCCGGGGAGCTGTTTTTT. Protein product: CSVQGSAGELFF.

The chain carries TRBV29-1 and TRBJ2-4; a possible D gene is TRBD2 (5 bases). The CDR3 has 13 residues. Germline loops: CDR1 SQVTM, CDR2 ANQGSEA. Between the trimmed V and J ends, which lost 1 base and 9 bases, there was a span of 13 bases. The DNA of the CDR3 is TGCAGCGTTGAAGTCCGCCTCCGGGGCATTCAGTACTTC. Amino acid sequence: CSVEVRLRGIQYF.

The CDR3 region is CASSIKGNTEAFF. DNA for the CDR3: TGTGCCAGCAGCATCAAGGGAAACACTGAAGCTTTCTTT. V is TRBV7-8 and J is TRBJ1-1, with no clear D. The germline V gene encodes CDR1 SGHVS and CDR2 FQNEAQ. The V and J ends lost 5 bases and 2 bases respectively, with 9 bases between them. This CDR3 has 13 residues.

Comments on this clone: Other DNA sequences in the sample encode the same CDR3. V gene TRBV7-2 combines with J gene TRBJ1-5; TRBD1 aligns across 9 bases. The germline V gene has CDR1 SGHTA and CDR2 FQGNSA. V shed 5 bases, J shed 4 bases, and the junction held 3 bases outside the gene matches. CDR3 length equals 14 residues. This chain's CDR3 is CASSQTGGNQPQHF. As DNA, the CDR3 is TGTGCCAGCAGCCAGACAGGGGGGAATCAGCCCCAGCATTTT.

The sample holds one count of this clone. The CDR3 nucleotides read TGTGCCAGCAAACGAGACTACGAGCAGTACTTC. Its translation is CASKRDYEQYF. The chain carries TRBV2 and TRBJ2-7, with no clear D. The CDR3 has 11 amino acids. The V and J ends lost 7 bases and 3 bases respectively, with 7 bases between them. Germline CDR1 and CDR2: SNHLY and FYNNEI.

With regard to this clone: The identical CDR3 is also encoded by other nucleotide sequences in the sample. The chain links TRBV20-1 to TRBJ1-5; a possible D gene is TRBD1 (5 bases). CDR3 length equals 11 residues. Germline CDR1 is DFQATT and CDR2 is SNEGSKA (reference sequence). With 6 bases removed from V and 6 bases from J, the gap between germline ends came to 9 bases. The CDR3 spells CSARDGQPQHF. The CDR3 DNA reads as TGCAGTGCGAGGGACGGTCAGCCCCAGCATTTT.

The rearrangement joins TRBV27 to TRBJ1-5; D call uncertain. The CDR3 spans 16 residues. Between the trimmed V and J ends, which lost 6 bases and 3 bases, there was a span of 18 bases. Germline CDR1 is MNHEY and CDR2 is SMNVEV (reference sequence). The CDR3 nucleotides are TGTGCCAGCAGCCGAGGTGTGGCCATGGACAATCAGCCCCAGCATTTT. Its protein product is CASSRGVAMDNQPQHF.

This chain uses TRBV5-3 with TRBJ1-5, with D tentatively TRBD1 (6 bases). TRBV5-3 is placed among ORFs of uncertain function. The CDR3 is 14 amino acids. V gave up 7 bases and J gave up 10 bases, with 21 bases separating them. In nucleotides, the CDR3 is TGTGCCAGACCCACAGGGCGGGCCTTCGACCCCCAGCATTTT. Translating it yields CARPTGRAFDPQHF.

The chain links TRBV5-1 to TRBJ1-1, with D maybe TRBD1 (5 bases). Trimming stripped 4 bases from V and 6 bases from J, with 10 bases between. Looked up from germline, CDR1 is SGHRS and CDR2 is YFSETQ. The CDR3 consists of 12 residues. CDR3 nucleotide sequence: TGCGCCAGCAGCCCAGGGTTCGCTGAAGCTTTCTTT. Protein: CASSPGFAEAFF. The complete variable domain, with remaining parts taken from reference TRBV5-1 and TRBJ1-1, reads KAGVTQTPRYLIKTRGQQVTLSCSPISGHRSVSWYQQTPGQGLQFLFEYFSETQRNKGNFPGRFSGRQFSNSRSEMNVSTLELGDSALYLCASSPGFAEAFFGQGTRLTVV.